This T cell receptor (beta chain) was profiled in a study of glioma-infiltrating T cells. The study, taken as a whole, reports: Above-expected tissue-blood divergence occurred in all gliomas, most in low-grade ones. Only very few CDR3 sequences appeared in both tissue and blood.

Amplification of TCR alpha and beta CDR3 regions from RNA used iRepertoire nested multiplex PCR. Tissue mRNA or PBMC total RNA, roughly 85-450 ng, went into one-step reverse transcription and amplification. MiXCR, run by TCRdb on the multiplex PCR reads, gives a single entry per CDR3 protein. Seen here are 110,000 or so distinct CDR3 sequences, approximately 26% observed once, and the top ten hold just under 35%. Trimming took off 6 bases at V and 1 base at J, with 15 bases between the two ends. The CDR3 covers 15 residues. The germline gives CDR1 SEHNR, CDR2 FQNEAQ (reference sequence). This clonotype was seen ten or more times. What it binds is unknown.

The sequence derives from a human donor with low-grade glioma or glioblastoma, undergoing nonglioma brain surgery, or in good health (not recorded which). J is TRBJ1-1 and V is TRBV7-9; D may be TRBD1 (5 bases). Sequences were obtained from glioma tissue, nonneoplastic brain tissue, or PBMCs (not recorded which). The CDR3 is CASSRAGTQNTEAFF. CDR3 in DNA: TGTGCCAGCAGTCGCGCCGGGACCCAGAACACTGAAGCTTTCTTT.